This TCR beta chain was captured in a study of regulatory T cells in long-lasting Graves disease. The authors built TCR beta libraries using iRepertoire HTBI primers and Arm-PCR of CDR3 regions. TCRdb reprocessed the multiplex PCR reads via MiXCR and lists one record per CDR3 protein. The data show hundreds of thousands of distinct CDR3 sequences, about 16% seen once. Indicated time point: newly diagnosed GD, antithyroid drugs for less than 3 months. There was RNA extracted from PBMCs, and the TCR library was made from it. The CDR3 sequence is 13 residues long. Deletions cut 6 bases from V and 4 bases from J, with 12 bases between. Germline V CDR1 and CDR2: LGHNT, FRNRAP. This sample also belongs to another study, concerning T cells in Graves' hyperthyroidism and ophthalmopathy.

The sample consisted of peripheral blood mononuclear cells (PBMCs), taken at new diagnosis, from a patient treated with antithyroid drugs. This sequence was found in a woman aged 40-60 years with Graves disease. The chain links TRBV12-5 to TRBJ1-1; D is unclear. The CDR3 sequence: CASGRAFGTEAFF. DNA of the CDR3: TGTGCTAGTGGCCGGGCCTTTGGCACTGAAGCTTTCTTT.